These T cell receptor beta chains were read from a single sample in a study. TCRdb fed the 5' RACE reads into MiXCR, producing one record per CDR3 protein. The sample consists of roughly 8,500 distinct CDR3 sequences, 55% of them appearing once. Material for sequencing was Tregs sorted from a lymph node. The receptors come from a female donor with breast cancer. CDR3s leave out the opening cysteine and the closing phenylalanine or tryptophan. A clone size is listed for some rows: how often the clone was seen (once, few, many), or a class if it is expanded.

ASSSRESRDTQY TRBV7-9 . TRBJ2-3
SGARTMNTEAF TRBV29-1 . TRBJ1-1
ASSPGYNEKLF TRBV7-3 . TRBJ1-4
ASSLQGTTEAF TRBV5-1 once TRBJ1-1
ASTGIAKAQY TRBV6-2/TRBV6-3 . TRBJ2-5
ASSGWGTGQGNTIY TRBV13 . TRBJ1-3
ASSRTGGNSYEQY TRBV4-3 . TRBJ2-7
ASSLNSKAQF TRBV7-3 . TRBJ2-1
ASSLSSPALNYGYT TRBV5-1 . TRBJ1-2
ASSSPTGSSGNTIY TRBV7-9 few TRBJ1-3
ASSLEGGPQH TRBV2 . TRBJ1-5
ARTEAGHNEKLF TRBV27 . TRBJ1-4
ASSYFPTANVLT TRBV6-5 . TRBJ2-6
ASKLPFGEQY TRBV6-2/TRBV6-3 few TRBJ2-7
SARKLAKGPQY TRBV20-1 . TRBJ2-5
ASSSDGLAGGDEQF TRBV7-2 . TRBJ2-1
ASSQDLGFGTEAF TRBV4-3 few TRBJ1-1
SARAGDPYEQY TRBV29-1 few TRBJ2-7
SANRAGVNTDTQY TRBV20-1 . TRBJ2-3
ASSPLMSAEQF TRBV18 . TRBJ2-1
ASRGDAKNEQF TRBV2 . TRBJ2-1
ASSSEPGNTEAF TRBV5-1 . TRBJ1-1
ASSSPGFRDNEQF TRBV7-8 . TRBJ2-1
ASSLSGSPYNEQF TRBV7-7 few TRBJ2-1
ASSFDYEQF TRBV6-2/TRBV6-3 few TRBJ2-1
ASSSPGFHEQY TRBV7-9 once TRBJ2-7
ASSFLGASADTQY TRBV5-6 . TRBJ2-3
ASSLGNTQY TRBV12-3/TRBV12-4 . TRBJ2-3
ASSEGSGRDNEQF TRBV7-6 . TRBJ2-1
ASSPILAGGSYNEQF TRBV28 . TRBJ2-1
ASSEGTGHQHQH TRBV5-6 . TRBJ1-5
ASSLGYTTEAF TRBV7-2 few TRBJ1-1
ASSLGSNTEAF TRBV7-6 large TRBJ1-1
SAPGLAGSDTQY TRBV20-1 . TRBJ2-3
ASSKRLAGGQNEQF TRBV27 . TRBJ2-1
ASSLGPAALNSLH TRBV7-2 . TRBJ1-6
ASSSRRDYQNTQY TRBV7-2 . TRBJ2-3
ASRGPGQGDFDGDEQF TRBV6-5 few TRBJ2-1
ASSPRPPGGGTDTQY TRBV18 few TRBJ2-3
ASSPPGSITEAF TRBV18 . TRBJ1-1